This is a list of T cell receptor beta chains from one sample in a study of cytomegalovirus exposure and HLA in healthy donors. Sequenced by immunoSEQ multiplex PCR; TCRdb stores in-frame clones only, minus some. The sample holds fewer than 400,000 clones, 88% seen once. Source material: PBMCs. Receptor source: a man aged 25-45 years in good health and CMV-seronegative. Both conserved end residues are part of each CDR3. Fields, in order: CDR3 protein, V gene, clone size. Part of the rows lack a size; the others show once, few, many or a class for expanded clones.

CDR3aa: CASSVVPGTQYF; v_gene: TRBV9; abundance: -
CDR3aa: CASSLVRGSKAQYF; v_gene: TRBV5-6; abundance: -
CDR3aa: CASSAPGQGVYSNQPQHF; v_gene: TRBV6-1; abundance: -
CDR3aa: CASSLERGGLPSTDTQYF; v_gene: TRBV27; abundance: -
CDR3aa: CASSQDRSSNQPQHF; v_gene: TRBV19; abundance: -
CDR3aa: CASSLFKRGIAGELFF; v_gene: TRBV11-2; abundance: once
CDR3aa: CASSLVSGQSATNEKLFF; v_gene: TRBV5-6; abundance: -
CDR3aa: CATEDRGRNEAFF; v_gene: TRBV15; abundance: -
CDR3aa: CASSDLLDRGGYTF; v_gene: TRBV9; abundance: -
CDR3aa: CASSPARDRVNIQYF; v_gene: TRBV18; abundance: -
CDR3aa: CASSEVAGGTDTQYF; v_gene: TRBV2; abundance: -
CDR3aa: CASSLRQGPYEQYF; v_gene: TRBV5-4; abundance: once
CDR3aa: CASSLGQEQYF; v_gene: TRBV5-5; abundance: -
CDR3aa: CASSADRATGNTIYF; v_gene: TRBV2; abundance: -
CDR3aa: CASSPLDRGHEKLFF; v_gene: TRBV6-4; abundance: -
CDR3aa: CASSLVAAQETQYF; v_gene: TRBV5-1; abundance: -
CDR3aa: CASSLRGYPDTEAFF; v_gene: TRBV7-8; abundance: -
CDR3aa: CASSLGDSYEQYF; v_gene: TRBV7-8; abundance: -
CDR3aa: CASRQGSQETQYF; v_gene: TRBV6-5; abundance: -
CDR3aa: CASSYRPRDTIYF; v_gene: TRBV6-5; abundance: -
CDR3aa: CASRGTANYGYTF; v_gene: TRBV6-5; abundance: once
CDR3aa: CASSFERGVVRDTQYF; v_gene: TRBV5-1; abundance: -
CDR3aa: CAISRQGGGNTIYF; v_gene: TRBV10-3; abundance: -
CDR3aa: CSVSLQGRTYEQYF; v_gene: TRBV29-1; abundance: -
CDR3aa: CASSLTGAQPQHF; v_gene: TRBV27; abundance: -
CDR3aa: CASSFPLADLISYEQYF; v_gene: TRBV7-9; abundance: -
CDR3aa: CASSLVTSGAGQYEQYF; v_gene: TRBV11-2; abundance: -
CDR3aa: CATSRSRDTYEQYF; v_gene: TRBV15; abundance: -
CDR3aa: CASSLDGTEGISGANVLTF; v_gene: TRBV11-2; abundance: -
CDR3aa: CASSLVAGASTDTQYF; v_gene: TRBV5-1; abundance: once
CDR3aa: CASSREATEAFF; v_gene: TRBV7-9; abundance: -
CDR3aa: CASSLSVSSYNEQFF; v_gene: TRBV5-1; abundance: -
CDR3aa: CASSATSGASTDTQYF; v_gene: TRBV18; abundance: -
CDR3aa: CASGLVWATGGNEQFF; v_gene: TRBV12-5; abundance: -
CDR3aa: CASSYYSPNTGELFF; v_gene: TRBV6-6; abundance: -
CDR3aa: CSVESTYEQYF; v_gene: TRBV29-1; abundance: -
CDR3aa: CASRGQDTIYGYTF; v_gene: TRBV9; abundance: -
CDR3aa: CASSPTGTTNSYEQYF; v_gene: TRBV4-1; abundance: -
CDR3aa: CASSYRDRGNQPQHF; v_gene: TRBV6-6; abundance: -